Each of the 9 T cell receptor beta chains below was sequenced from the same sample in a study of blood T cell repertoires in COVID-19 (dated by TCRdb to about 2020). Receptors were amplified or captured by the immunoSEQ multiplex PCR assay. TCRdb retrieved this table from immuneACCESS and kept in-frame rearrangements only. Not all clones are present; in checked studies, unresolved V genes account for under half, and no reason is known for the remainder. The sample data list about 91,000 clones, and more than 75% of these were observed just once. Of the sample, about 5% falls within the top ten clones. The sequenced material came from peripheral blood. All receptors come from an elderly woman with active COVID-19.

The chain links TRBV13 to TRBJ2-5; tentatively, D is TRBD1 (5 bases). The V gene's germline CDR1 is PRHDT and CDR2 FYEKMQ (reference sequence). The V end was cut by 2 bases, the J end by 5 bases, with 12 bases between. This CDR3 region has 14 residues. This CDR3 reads CASSLRQGGETQYF. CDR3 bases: TGTGCCAGCAGCTTACGGCAGGGTGGCGAGACCCAGTACTTC.

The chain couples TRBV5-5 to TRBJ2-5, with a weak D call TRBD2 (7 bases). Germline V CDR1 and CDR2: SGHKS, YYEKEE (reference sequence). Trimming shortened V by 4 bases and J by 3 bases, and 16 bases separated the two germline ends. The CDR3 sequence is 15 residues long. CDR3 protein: CASSIRGAREETQYF. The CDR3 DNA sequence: TGTGCCAGCAGCATCCGGGGGGCGAGGGAAGAGACCCAGTACTTC.

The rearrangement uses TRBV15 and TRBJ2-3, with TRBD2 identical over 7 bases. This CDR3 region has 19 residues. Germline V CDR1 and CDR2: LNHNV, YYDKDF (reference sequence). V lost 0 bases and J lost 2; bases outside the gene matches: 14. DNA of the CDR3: TGTGCCACCAGCAGAGATTTCGGTAGCGGGCCATTGTTCACAGATACGCAGTATTTT. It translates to CATSRDFGSGPLFTDTQYF.

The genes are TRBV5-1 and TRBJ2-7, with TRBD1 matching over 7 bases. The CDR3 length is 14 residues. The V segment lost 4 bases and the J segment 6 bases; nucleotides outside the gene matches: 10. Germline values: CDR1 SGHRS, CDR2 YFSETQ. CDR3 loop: CASSTDRVRTEQYF. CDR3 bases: TGCGCCAGCAGCACCGACAGGGTGCGTACCGAGCAGTACTTC.

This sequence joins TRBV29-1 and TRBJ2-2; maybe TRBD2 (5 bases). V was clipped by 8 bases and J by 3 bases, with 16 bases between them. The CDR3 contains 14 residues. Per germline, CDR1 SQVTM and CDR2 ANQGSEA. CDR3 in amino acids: CSPLSTRDTGELFF. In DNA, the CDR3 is TGCAGCCCACTTTCTACGCGGGACACCGGGGAGCTGTTTTTT.

The CDR3 region is CAIQPSGSGEQYF. The DNA for the CDR3 is TGTGCCATCCAGCCTAGCGGGAGTGGCGAGCAGTACTTC. V usage is TRBV28 and J usage is TRBJ2-7; 10 nucleotides line up with TRBD2. Per germline, CDR1 MDHEN and CDR2 SYDVKM. The V and J ends lost 10 bases and 6 bases, in that order; junction bases with no gene match: 9. CDR3 length equals 13 residues. Full variable domain (rest looked up from reference TRBV28 and TRBJ2-7): DVKVTQSSRYLVKRTGEKVFLECVQDMDHENMFWYRQDPGLGLRLIYFSYDVKMKEKGDIPEGYSVSREKKERFSLILESASTNQTSMYLCAIQPSGSGEQYFGPGTRLTVT.

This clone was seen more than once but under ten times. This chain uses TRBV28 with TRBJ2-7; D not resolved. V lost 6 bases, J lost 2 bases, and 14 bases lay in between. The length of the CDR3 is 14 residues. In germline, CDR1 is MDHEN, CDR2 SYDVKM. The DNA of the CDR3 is TGTGCCAGCAGCCCTACGACACCCACCTACGAGCAGTACTTC. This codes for CASSPTTPTYEQYF.

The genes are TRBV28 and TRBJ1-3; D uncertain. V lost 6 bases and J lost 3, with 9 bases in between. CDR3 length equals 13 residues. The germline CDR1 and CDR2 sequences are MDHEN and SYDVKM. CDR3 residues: CASSRLSGNTIYF. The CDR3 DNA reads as TGTGCCAGCAGCCGCCTGAGTGGAAACACCATATATTTT.

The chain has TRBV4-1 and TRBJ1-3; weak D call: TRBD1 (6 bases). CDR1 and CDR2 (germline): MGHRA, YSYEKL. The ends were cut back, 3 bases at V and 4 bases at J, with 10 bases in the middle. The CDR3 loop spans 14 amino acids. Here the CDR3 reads CASSQPDRGNTIYF. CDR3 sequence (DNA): TGCGCCAGCAGCCAGCCGGACAGAGGAAACACCATATATTTT.